A selection of T cell receptor beta chains follows, all from one sample in a study of spatial heterogeneity in lung cancer. TCRdb reprocessed the 5' RACE reads with MiXCR, giving one entry per CDR3 protein. This sample yields some 37,000 distinct CDR3 sequences, of which 7.5% are seen a single time; under 30% belongs to the top ten. The material was PBMCs, obtained at surgery. Source of these receptors: a male donor with early-stage non-small cell lung cancer. CDR3s include the opening cysteine and the closing phenylalanine or tryptophan. A D gene is named only where the DNA matches it firmly.

J gene: TRBJ2-1
V gene: TRBV4-2
D gene: TRBD2
CDR3 protein: CASSPGVAGVGDNEQFF

J gene: TRBJ2-3
V gene: TRBV5-4
D gene: NA
CDR3 protein: CASSLAGGGESYTQYF

J gene: TRBJ2-5
V gene: TRBV9
D gene: NA
CDR3 protein: CAPGVKPRGTQYF

J gene: TRBJ2-1
V gene: TRBV14
D gene: TRBD2
CDR3 protein: CASSRITSGRSNEQFF

J gene: TRBJ2-1
V gene: TRBV7-3
D gene: NA
CDR3 protein: CASSASLGEQFF

J gene: TRBJ2-2
V gene: TRBV4-1
D gene: NA
CDR3 protein: CASSLLTGGTDTGELFF

J gene: TRBJ2-1
V gene: TRBV7-2
D gene: NA
CDR3 protein: CASSLANEQFF

J gene: TRBJ2-1
V gene: TRBV14
D gene: NA
CDR3 protein: CASSRNLDSYNEQFF

J gene: TRBJ2-3
V gene: TRBV3-1
D gene: NA
CDR3 protein: CASSLQRNTQYF

J gene: TRBJ2-1
V gene: TRBV5-1
D gene: TRBD2
CDR3 protein: CASTQLAGREFF

J gene: TRBJ2-7
V gene: TRBV11-2
D gene: TRBD2
CDR3 protein: CASSPIGRRGTYEQYF

J gene: TRBJ1-2
V gene: TRBV5-1
D gene: NA
CDR3 protein: CASSLDVAGGYTF

J gene: TRBJ2-6
V gene: TRBV5-1
D gene: NA
CDR3 protein: CASSVTDFSGANVLTF

J gene: TRBJ1-5
V gene: TRBV6-5
D gene: NA
CDR3 protein: CASSYSMDQPQHF

J gene: TRBJ2-5
V gene: TRBV4-1
D gene: TRBD2
CDR3 protein: CASSPPGGANQETQYF

J gene: TRBJ1-5
V gene: TRBV29-1
D gene: NA
CDR3 protein: CSVGDGYQPQHF

J gene: TRBJ2-2
V gene: TRBV11-2
D gene: NA
CDR3 protein: CASSPQTVTGELFF

J gene: TRBJ2-2
V gene: TRBV18
D gene: TRBD1
CDR3 protein: CASSDRDTGELFF

J gene: TRBJ2-3
V gene: TRBV11-2
D gene: NA
CDR3 protein: CASSLREVFYTDTQYF

J gene: TRBJ2-3
V gene: TRBV5-1
D gene: NA
CDR3 protein: CASSSPLQDTQYF